This T cell receptor (beta chain) stems from a study of T cell repertoires in cytomegalovirus infection. Study-level points and caveats: The ex vivo response showed dominance by HLA-C-restricted CMV-specific TCR beta clonotypes.

Via MiXCR, TCRdb re-called the reads, giving one row per CDR3 protein. The sample has hundreds of thousands of distinct CDR3 sequences, less than 25% seen once; the top ten hold 6.5% to 10%. To note about this clonotype: Its specificity is not known.

Germline V gene data show CDR1 as MNHEY and CDR2 as SVGEGT. With 4 bases removed from V and 8 bases from J, the gap between germline ends came to 14 bases. The CDR3 consists of 13 residues. The clonotype originates from a human donor in good health (CMV status not recorded). Some clones in this sample may be carry-over from other donors' samples. The sequenced sample consisted of CD8+ T cells from PBMCs. V and J are TRBV6-2 or TRBV6-3 and TRBJ1-1; a weak D match, TRBD1 (5 bases). CDR3 coding DNA: TGTGCCAGCAGTTCGGGGGAGAGGCTGGAAGCTTTCTTT. It yields the protein CASSSGERLEAFF.